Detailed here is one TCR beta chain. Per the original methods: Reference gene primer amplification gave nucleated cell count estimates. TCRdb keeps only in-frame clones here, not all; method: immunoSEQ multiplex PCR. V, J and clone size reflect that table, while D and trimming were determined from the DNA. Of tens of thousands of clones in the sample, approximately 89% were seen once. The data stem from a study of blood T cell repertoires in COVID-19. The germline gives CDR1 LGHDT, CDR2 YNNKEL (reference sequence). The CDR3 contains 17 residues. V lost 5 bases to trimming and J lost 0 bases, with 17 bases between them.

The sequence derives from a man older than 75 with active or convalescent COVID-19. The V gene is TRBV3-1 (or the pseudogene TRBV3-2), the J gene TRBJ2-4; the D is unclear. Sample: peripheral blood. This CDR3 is CASSNPWAARAKNIQYF. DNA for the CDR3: TGTGCCAGCAGCAACCCGTGGGCAGCTCGAGCCAAAAACATTCAGTACTTC.